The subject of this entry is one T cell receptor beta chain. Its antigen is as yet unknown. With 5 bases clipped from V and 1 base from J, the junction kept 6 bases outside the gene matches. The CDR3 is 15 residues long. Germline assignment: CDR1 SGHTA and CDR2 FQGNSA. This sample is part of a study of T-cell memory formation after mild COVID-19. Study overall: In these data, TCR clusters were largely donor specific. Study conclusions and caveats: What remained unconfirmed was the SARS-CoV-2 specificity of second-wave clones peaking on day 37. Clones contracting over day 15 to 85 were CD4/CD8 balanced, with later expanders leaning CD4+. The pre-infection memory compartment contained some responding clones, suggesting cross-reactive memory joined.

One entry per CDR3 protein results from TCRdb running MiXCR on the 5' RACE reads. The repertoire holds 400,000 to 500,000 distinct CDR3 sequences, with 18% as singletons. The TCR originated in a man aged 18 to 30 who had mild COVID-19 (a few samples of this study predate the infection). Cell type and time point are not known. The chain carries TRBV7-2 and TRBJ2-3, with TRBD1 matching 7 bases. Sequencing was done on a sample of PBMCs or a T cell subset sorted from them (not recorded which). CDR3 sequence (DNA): TGTGCCAGCAGCCAAGACAGGGCTCGCACAGATACGCAGTATTTT. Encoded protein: CASSQDRARTDTQYF.